This TCR beta chain was recorded in a study of blood T cells in healthy people across ages. RNA extraction gave at least 5.5 micrograms of total RNA per sample. In the case of this clonotype: Its specificity is unknown.

Trimming stripped 4 bases from V and 0 bases from J, with 10 bases between. Germline values: CDR1 MDHEN, CDR2 SYDVKM. CDR3 size: 15 residues. The study, taken as a whole, reports: Both naive CD4+ cell counts and diversity were greater in long-lived donors than in aged donors.

A second PCR, run for about 6 to 12 cycles, used a sample-barcoded 5' primer plus a J-beta primer mix. Every sample gave at least 3 million paired-end reads containing CDR3. MiXCR, run by TCRdb on the 5' RACE reads, gives a single entry per CDR3 protein. This table has roughly 550,000 distinct CDR3 sequences, about 24% appearing once. The same specimen was also included in a second study, on T cells of mothers and their children.

Sequenced: blood. The chain carries TRBV28 and TRBJ2-4; D gene ambiguous. This receptor was obtained from a boy between 10 and 17 years old in good health. CDR3 coding DNA: TGTGCCAGCAGTTCCGAGAATTTAGCCAAAAACATTCAGTACTTC. It translates to CASSSENLAKNIQYF.